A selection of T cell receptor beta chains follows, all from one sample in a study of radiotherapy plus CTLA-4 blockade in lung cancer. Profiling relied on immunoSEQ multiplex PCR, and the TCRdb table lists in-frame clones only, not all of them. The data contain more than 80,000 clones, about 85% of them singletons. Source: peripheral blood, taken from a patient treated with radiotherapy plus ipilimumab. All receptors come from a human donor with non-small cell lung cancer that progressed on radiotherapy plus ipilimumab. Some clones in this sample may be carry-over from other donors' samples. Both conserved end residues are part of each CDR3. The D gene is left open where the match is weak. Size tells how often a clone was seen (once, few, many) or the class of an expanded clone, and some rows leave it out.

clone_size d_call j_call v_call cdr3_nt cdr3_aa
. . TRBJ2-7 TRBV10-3 TGTGCCACCTTGGAAACAGAATCCTACGAGCAGTACTTC CATLETESYEQYF
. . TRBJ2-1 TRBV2 TGTGCCAGCAGGCCCTACAATGAGCAGTTCTTC CASRPYNEQFF
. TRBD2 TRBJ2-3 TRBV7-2 TGTGCCAGCAGCCCCTGGGGGCTAGCGGGGGGTACGCAGTATTTT CASSPWGLAGGTQYF
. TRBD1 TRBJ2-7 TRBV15 TGTGCCACCAGCAGACCAGGGGGTGTGATGTACGAGCAGTACTTC CATSRPGGVMYEQYF
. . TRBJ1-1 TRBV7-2 TGTGCCAGCAGCTTAGCTGTCGGGGCTTTCTTT CASSLAVGAFF
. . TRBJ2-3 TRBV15 TGTGCCACCAGCAGAGTAAGGGGGTTAAGAGATACGCAGTATTTT CATSRVRGLRDTQYF
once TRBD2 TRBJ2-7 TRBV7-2 TGTGCCAGCAGCTTAGGTCTAGCGGGGGGAGGGCAGTACTTC CASSLGLAGGGQYF
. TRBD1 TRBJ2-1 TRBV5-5 TGTGCCAGCAGCTTTGGGACAGGGGGCTACAATGAGCAGTTCTTC CASSFGTGGYNEQFF
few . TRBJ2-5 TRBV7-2 TGTGCCAGCAGCTTCCGAGAGACCCAGTACTTC CASSFRETQYF
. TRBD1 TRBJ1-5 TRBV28 TGTGCCAGCAGTAGGACAGGGGTATGGGGCTATAGCAATCAGCCCCAGCATTTT CASSRTGVWGYSNQPQHF
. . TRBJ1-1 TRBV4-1 TGCGCCAGCAGCCTGGGGGTGAACACTGAAGCTTTCTTT CASSLGVNTEAFF
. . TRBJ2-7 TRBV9 TGTGCCAGCAGCGTAGAACACAGTACCGAGCAGTACTTC CASSVEHSTEQYF
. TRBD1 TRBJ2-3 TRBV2 TGTGCCAGCAGGGCAGGGGGTTCTAGCACAGATACGCAGTATTTT CASRAGGSSTDTQYF
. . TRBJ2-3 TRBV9 TGTGCCAGCAGCGTAGGAGGTCAGCCCGGAGATACGCAGTATTTT CASSVGGQPGDTQYF
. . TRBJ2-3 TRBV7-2 TGTGCCAGCAGCCCCCCCTGGACCGTTACGCAGTATTTT CASSPPWTVTQYF
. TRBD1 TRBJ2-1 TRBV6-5 TGTGCCAGCAGTGCCCGACAGGGTTTTGAGCAGTTCTTC CASSARQGFEQFF
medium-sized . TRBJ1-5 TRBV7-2 TGTGCCAGCAGCTTACGGCAGGGAGTTCAGCCCCAGCATTTT CASSLRQGVQPQHF